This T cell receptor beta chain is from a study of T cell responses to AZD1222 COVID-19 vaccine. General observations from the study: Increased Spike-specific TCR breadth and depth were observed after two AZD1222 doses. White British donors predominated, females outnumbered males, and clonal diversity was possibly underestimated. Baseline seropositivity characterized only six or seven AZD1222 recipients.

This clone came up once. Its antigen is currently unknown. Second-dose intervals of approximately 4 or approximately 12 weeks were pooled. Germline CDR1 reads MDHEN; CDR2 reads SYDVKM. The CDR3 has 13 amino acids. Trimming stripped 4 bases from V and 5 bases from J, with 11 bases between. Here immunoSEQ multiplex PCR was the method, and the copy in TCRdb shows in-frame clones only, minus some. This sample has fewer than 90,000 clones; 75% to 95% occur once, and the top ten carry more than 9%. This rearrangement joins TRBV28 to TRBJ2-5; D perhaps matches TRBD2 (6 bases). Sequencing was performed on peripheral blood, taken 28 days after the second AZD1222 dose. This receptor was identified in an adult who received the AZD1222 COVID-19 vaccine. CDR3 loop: CASSWAGRETQYF. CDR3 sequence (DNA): TGTGCCAGCAGTTGGGCAGGGAGGGAGACCCAGTACTTC.